Listed here are 22 T cell receptor beta chains from one sample, sequenced in a study of preoperative IRX-2 immunotherapy in early breast cancer. Specified treatment: preoperative locoregional IRX-2 cytokine immunotherapy. Clones were sequenced by immunoSEQ multiplex PCR, and TCRdb holds only the in-frame ones, with some missing. The sample consists of about 3,000 clones, under 80% of them appearing once. The specimen comprised tumor tissue, sampled after IRX-2 immunotherapy. The origin of the receptors is a human donor with breast cancer.

The chain has TRBV28 and TRBJ1-6; D unclear. CDR1 is MDHEN and CDR2 is SYDVKM in the germline V gene. V lost 2 bases to trimming and J lost 7 bases, with 6 bases between them. The CDR3 covers 13 residues. This chain's CDR3 is CASSLISNSPLHF. The CDR3 DNA is TGTGCCAGCAGTTTAATCAGCAATTCACCCCTCCACTTT.

The chain has TRBV19 and TRBJ2-5, with 7 bases that match TRBD2. Germline V gene lookup returns CDR1 LNHDA and CDR2 SQIVND (reference sequence). V lost 6 bases to trimming and J lost 5 bases; unmatched junction nucleotides: 6. This CDR3 spans 13 amino acids. CDR3 protein: CASRRTLAETQYF. In DNA form, the CDR3 reads TGTGCCAGTAGGAGGACACTAGCGGAGACCCAGTACTTC.

This clone was counted a few times. This chain links TRBV5-1 with TRBJ2-3; D ambiguous. V was cut by 0 bases and J by 0 bases, with 11 bases left in between. Germline lookup yields CDR1 SGHRS and CDR2 YFSETQ. CDR3 length equals 16 residues. DNA for the CDR3: TGCGCCAGCAGCTTGGTGAAATTGACTAGCACAGATACGCAGTATTTT. It translates to CASSLVKLTSTDTQYF.

A note on this clone: At one boundary the junction diverges from the germline segment, which might be a read error. The V call is TRBV6-8, the J call TRBJ2-1; no clear D gene. There are 16 residues in the CDR3. The V gene's germline CDR1 is MNHGY and CDR2 SAAAGT. This CDR3 is CASSDSGANSYNEQFF. Written as DNA, the CDR3 is TGTGCCAGCAGTGACTCGGGTGCGAACTCCTACAATGAGCAGTTCTTC.

This clone is large. The chain recombines TRBV6-8 with TRBJ2-3; 9 bases fit TRBD1. CDR3 length: 15 residues. CDR1 and CDR2 from the germline V gene are MNHGY and SAAAGT. V gave up 6 bases and J gave up 4 bases; unmatched junction bases: 8. The CDR3 loop is CASRDRGGVSDTQYF. As DNA, the CDR3 is TGTGCCAGCAGGGACAGGGGTGGGGTCTCAGATACGCAGTATTTT.

The chain employs TRBV19 and TRBJ1-3, with D possibly being TRBD1 (6 bases). Trimming shortened V by 9 bases and J by 0 bases, and 15 bases separated the two germline ends. The CDR3 spans 15 residues. Per the germline V gene, CDR1 is LNHDA and CDR2 is SQIVND (reference sequence). Here the CDR3 reads CASGGASSSGNTIYF. For the CDR3, the DNA is TGTGCCAGCGGGGGGGCCTCGAGCTCTGGAAACACCATATATTTT.

This chain connects TRBV28 to TRBJ2-2; perhaps TRBD2 as D (5 bases). The CDR3 spans 13 residues. V was clipped by 6 bases and J by 6 bases, with 11 bases between them. Germline-derived CDR1 and CDR2 are MDHEN and SYDVKM. In DNA form, the CDR3 reads TGTGCCAGCAGCCATGGACTCTCCGGGGAGCTGTTTTTT. It codes for CASSHGLSGELFF.

V gene TRBV18 combines with J gene TRBJ2-2; possibly TRBD2 for D (7 bases). The CDR3 is 18 amino acids. Germline V gene lookup returns CDR1 KGHSH and CDR2 LQKENI. Trimming removed 3 bases from V and 2 bases from J, with 19 bases in between. The CDR3 here is CASSPFWRGPVNTGELFF. Here the CDR3 DNA reads TGTGCCAGCTCACCGTTTTGGCGGGGGCCAGTCAACACCGGGGAGCTGTTTTTT.

The chain carries TRBV6-8 and TRBJ2-3; D call uncertain. The CDR3 is 13 residues long. Trimming removed 8 bases from V and 1 base from J, with 10 bases in between. Germline V CDR1 and CDR2: MNHGY, SAAAGT. The CDR3 nucleotides read TGTGCCAGCGTAAGGACGGGCACAGATACGCAGTATTTT. Its protein is CASVRTGTDTQYF.

This clone has more than one count but fewer than ten. V and J are TRBV1 and TRBJ1-4. TRBV1 is an annotated pseudogene. The CDR3 has 15 residues. The CDR3: CASSQEESQRQKLFF. The DNA of the CDR3 is TGCGCCAGCAGCCAGGAGGAGTCCCAGAGGCAAAAACTGTTTTTT.

The V gene is TRBV6-8, the J gene TRBJ2-3; the match to TRBD2 covers 10 bases. V trimming: 10 bases; J trimming: 9 bases; junction bases outside the gene matches: 13. CDR3 length equals 14 residues. From germline, CDR1 is MNHGY and CDR2 SAAAGT. CDR3 sequence reads: CATLPSGGAETQYF. The DNA for the CDR3 is TGTGCCACCCTCCCCAGCGGGGGGGCCGAGACGCAGTATTTT.

This sequence joins TRBV25-1 and TRBJ2-6; no clear D gene. CDR1 and CDR2 from the germline V gene are MGHDK and SYGVNS. The CDR3 is 18 amino acids. Trimming took off 1 base at V and 0 bases at J, with 13 bases between the two ends. This chain's CDR3 is CASSEFPPDYSGANVLTF. The DNA of the CDR3 is TGTGCCAGCAGTGAATTCCCGCCGGATTACTCTGGGGCCAACGTCCTGACTTTC.

In its sample, this clone was seen a few times. The chain recombines TRBV6-8 with TRBJ1-1; D gene ambiguous. CDR3 size: 13 residues. Per germline, CDR1 MNHGY and CDR2 SAAAGT. Trimming stripped 5 bases from V and 3 bases from J, with 10 bases between. The CDR3 DNA reads TGTGCCAGCAGTGACCGGGAGGACACTGAAGCTTTCTTT. It encodes CASSDREDTEAFF.

With respect to this clone: One end of the junction varies from germline; a read error may be responsible. The genes are TRBV6-8 and TRBJ1-3; D is undetermined. Germline loops: CDR1 MNHGY, CDR2 SAAAGT. This CDR3 is 14 amino acids long. In DNA form, the CDR3 reads TGTGCCATCAGTGGGGATAGCTCTGGAAACACCATATATTTT. This translates into CAISGDSSGNTIYF.

This chain links TRBV28 with TRBJ2-6, with unresolved D. The germline V gene encodes CDR1 MDHEN and CDR2 SYDVKM. Trimming pared 8 bases from V and 1 base from J, leaving 9 bases between. The CDR3 sequence is 14 residues long. CDR3 loop: CASQQLSGANVLTF. The CDR3 bases are TGTGCCAGCCAGCAACTATCTGGGGCCAACGTCCTGACTTTC. The whole variable domain, remainder taken from reference TRBV28 and TRBJ2-6, is DVKVTQSSRYLVKRTGEKVFLECVQDMDHENMFWYRQDPGLGLRLIYFSYDVKMKEKGDIPEGYSVSREKKERFSLILESASTNQTSMYLCASQQLSGANVLTFGAGSRLTVL.

This clone ranks as hyperexpanded. The chain has TRBV11-3 and TRBJ2-1; 14 bases line up with TRBD2. The V segment lost 5 bases and the J segment 0 bases; nucleotides outside the gene matches: 3. The CDR3 length is 17 residues. CDR1 and CDR2 from the germline V gene are SGHNT and YENEEA. The CDR3 is CASSLGTSGSSYNEQFF. DNA for the CDR3: TGTGCCAGCAGCCTCGGGACTAGCGGGAGCTCCTACAATGAGCAGTTCTTC.

In this sample, this clone is large. V is TRBV11-3 and J is TRBJ2-7; 7 bases are shared with TRBD2. In germline, CDR1 is SGHNT, CDR2 YENEEA. V dropped 5 bases and J dropped 2; count of bases not matched to a gene: 9. This CDR3 comprises 15 residues. CDR3 sequence: CASSQAPSGTYEQYF. DNA of the CDR3: TGTGCCAGCAGCCAAGCCCCTAGCGGAACCTACGAGCAGTACTTC.

This chain joins TRBV5-1 and TRBJ1-2; D remains ambiguous. CDR3 length equals 14 residues. CDR1 and CDR2 from the germline V gene are SGHRS and YFSETQ. V shed 4 bases and J shed 8 bases, with 18 bases lying between them. The CDR3 spells CASSPRLGGEGYTF. Written as DNA, the CDR3 is TGCGCCAGCAGCCCTAGATTAGGAGGAGAGGGCTACACCTTC.

This chain links TRBV6-8 with TRBJ1-6, with a weak D call TRBD1 (6 bases). The CDR3 is 13 residues long. V was shortened by 5 bases and J by 7 bases, with 9 bases between the two germline ends. In germline, CDR1 is MNHGY, CDR2 SAAAGT. The CDR3 DNA reads as TGTGCCAGCAGTCCAGGGGTAAATTCACCCCTCCACTTT. Its translation: CASSPGVNSPLHF.

This clone occurred a few times. V usage is TRBV28 and J usage is TRBJ1-4; TRBD1 agrees at 9 bases. The CDR3 has 15 residues. V was clipped by 6 bases and J by 8 bases; unmatched bases: 10. Germline-derived CDR1 and CDR2 are MDHEN and SYDVKM. The CDR3 nucleotides are TGTGCCAGCAGCCAAGGGACAGGGTTGGAAGAAAAACTGTTTTTT. It is translated as CASSQGTGLEEKLFF.

V and J are TRBV28 and TRBJ2-5; 8 bases agree with TRBD1. This CDR3 has 14 amino acids. CDR1 MDHEN and CDR2 SYDVKM come from the germline V gene. Trimming took 3 bases from V and 5 from J; bases not matched to a gene: 5. Here the CDR3 reads CASSFRAGGETQYF. The CDR3 nucleotides are TGTGCCAGCAGTTTTAGGGCAGGGGGCGAGACCCAGTACTTC.

The rearrangement links TRBV11-3 to TRBJ1-2; no reliable D call. This CDR3 has 16 amino acids. Germline V gene data show CDR1 as SGHNT and CDR2 as YENEEA. Trimming removed 2 bases at V and 5 bases at J, with 18 bases between. CDR3 in amino acids: CASSLHPPSSGYGYTF. Written as DNA, the CDR3 is TGTGCCAGCAGCTTACACCCCCCTTCGTCCGGGTATGGCTACACCTTC.